This TCR beta chain appears in the sequencing data of a study of blood T cell repertoires in COVID-19. In the study overall: There were acute and convalescent COVID-19 samples, and they came from the United States, Italy and Spain. Sources were T cells, B-cell-depleted T cells, or PBMCs; the material itself was cDNA or gDNA.

The CDR3 is 15 amino acids. Per germline, CDR1 MNHEY and CDR2 SMNVEV (reference sequence). The V and J ends lost 0 bases and 7 bases, in that order; junction bases with no gene match: 0. This clone has only a few counts. Original processing notes: Researchers report that nucleated cell counts were estimated from reference gene primer amplification. The data were produced by immunoSEQ multiplex PCR, yet TCRdb's version contains in-frame clones alone and is incomplete. Clone size and the V and J calls come from that table; the DNA yielded D and trimming. The table includes 140,000 or so clones, 80% to 90% detected once.

The clonotype originates from a man in his sixties with active or convalescent COVID-19. Specimen: peripheral blood. The chain links TRBV27 to TRBJ1-6, with 10 bases aligning to TRBD1. In DNA form, the CDR3 reads TGTGCCAGCAGTTTATCGGGACAGGGGAATTCACCCCTCCACTTT. Protein product: CASSLSGQGNSPLHF.